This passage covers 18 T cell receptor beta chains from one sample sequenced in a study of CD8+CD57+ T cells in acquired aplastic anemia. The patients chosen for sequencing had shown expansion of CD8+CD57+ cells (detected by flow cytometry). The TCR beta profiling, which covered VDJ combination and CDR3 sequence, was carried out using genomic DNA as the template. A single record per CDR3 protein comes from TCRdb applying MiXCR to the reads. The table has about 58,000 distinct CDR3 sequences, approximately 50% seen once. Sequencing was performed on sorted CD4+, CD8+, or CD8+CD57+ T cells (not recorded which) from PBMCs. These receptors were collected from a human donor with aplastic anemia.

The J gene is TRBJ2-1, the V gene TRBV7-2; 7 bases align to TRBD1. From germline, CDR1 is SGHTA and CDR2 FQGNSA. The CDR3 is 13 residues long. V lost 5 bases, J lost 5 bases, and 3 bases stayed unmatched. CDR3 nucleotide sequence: TGTGCCAGCAGCCTTACAGGGGACAATGAGCAGTTCTTC. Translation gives CASSLTGDNEQFF.

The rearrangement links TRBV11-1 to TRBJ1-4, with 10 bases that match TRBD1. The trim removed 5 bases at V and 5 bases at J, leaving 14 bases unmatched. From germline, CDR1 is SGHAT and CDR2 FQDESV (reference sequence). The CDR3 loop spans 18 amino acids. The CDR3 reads CASSANARPGQGNEKLFF. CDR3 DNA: TGTGCCAGCAGCGCTAACGCTAGGCCGGGACAGGGGAATGAAAAACTGTTTTTT.

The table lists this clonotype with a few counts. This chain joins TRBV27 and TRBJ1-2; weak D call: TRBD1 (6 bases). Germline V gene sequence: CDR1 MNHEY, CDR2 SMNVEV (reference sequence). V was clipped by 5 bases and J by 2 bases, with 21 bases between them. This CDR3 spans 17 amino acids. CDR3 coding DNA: TGTGCCAGCAGTCAGGTATCCAGGGGCCTCCTAAACTATGGCTACACCTTC. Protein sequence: CASSQVSRGLLNYGYTF.

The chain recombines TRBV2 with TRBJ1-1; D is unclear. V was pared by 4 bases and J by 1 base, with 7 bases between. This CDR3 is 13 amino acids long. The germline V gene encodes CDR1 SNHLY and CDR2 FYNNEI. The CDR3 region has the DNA TGTGCCAGCAGTGTCGACAAGAACACTGAAGCTTTCTTT. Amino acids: CASSVDKNTEAFF.

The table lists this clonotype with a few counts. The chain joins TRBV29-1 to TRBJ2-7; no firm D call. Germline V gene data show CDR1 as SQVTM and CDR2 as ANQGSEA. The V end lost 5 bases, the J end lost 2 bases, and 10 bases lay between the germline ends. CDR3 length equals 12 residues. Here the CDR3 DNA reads TGCAGCGTTAGTGGCCGGGCCTACGAGCAGTACTTC. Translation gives CSVSGRAYEQYF.

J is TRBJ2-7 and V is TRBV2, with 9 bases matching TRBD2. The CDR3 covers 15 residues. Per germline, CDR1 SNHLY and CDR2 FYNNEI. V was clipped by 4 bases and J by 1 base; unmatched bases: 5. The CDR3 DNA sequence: TGTGCCAGCAGTGGAAAGCGGGGGGCTTCCTACGAGCAGTACTTC. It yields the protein CASSGKRGASYEQYF.

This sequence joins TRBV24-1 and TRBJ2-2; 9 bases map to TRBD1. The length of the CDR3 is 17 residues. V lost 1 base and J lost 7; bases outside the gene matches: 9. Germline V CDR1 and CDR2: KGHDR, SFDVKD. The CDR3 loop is CATSDFRPGTGNGELFF. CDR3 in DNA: TGTGCCACCAGTGATTTTCGTCCCGGGACAGGGAACGGGGAGCTGTTTTTT.

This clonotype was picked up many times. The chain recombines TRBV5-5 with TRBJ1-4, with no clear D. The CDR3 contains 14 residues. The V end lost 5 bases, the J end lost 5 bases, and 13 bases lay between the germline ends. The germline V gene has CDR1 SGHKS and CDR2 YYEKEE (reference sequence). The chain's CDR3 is CASSSGIPNEKLFF. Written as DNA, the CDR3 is TGTGCCAGCAGTTCCGGGATTCCCAATGAAAAACTGTTTTTT.

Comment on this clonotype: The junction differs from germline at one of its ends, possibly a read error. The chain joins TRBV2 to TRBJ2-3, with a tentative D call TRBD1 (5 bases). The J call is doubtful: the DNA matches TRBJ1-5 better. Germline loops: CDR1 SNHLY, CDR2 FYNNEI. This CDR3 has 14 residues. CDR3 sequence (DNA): TGCGCCAGCAGTGAGGTGGGGGTGGGAGATACGCAGCATTTT. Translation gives CASSEVGVGDTQHF.

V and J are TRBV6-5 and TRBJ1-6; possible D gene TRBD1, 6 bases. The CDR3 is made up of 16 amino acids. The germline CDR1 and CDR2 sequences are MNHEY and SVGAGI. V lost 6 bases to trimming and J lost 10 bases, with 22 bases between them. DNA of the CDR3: TGTGCCAGCAGCTACGATCACGGCCTAGGGGGGTCACCCCTCCACTTT. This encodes CASSYDHGLGGSPLHF.

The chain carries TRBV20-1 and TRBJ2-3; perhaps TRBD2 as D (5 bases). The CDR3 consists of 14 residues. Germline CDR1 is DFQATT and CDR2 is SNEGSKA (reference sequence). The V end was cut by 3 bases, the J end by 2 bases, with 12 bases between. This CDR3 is CSARDSSSTDTQYF. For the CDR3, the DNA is TGCAGTGCTAGGGACTCCTCGTCCACAGATACGCAGTATTTT.

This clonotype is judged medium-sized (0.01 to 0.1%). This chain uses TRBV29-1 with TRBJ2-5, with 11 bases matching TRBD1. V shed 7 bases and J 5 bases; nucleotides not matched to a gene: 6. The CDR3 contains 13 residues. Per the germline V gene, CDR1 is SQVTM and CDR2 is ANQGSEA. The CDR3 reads CSGRTGGDETQYF. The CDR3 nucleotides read TGCAGCGGTCGGACAGGGGGCGACGAGACCCAGTACTTC.

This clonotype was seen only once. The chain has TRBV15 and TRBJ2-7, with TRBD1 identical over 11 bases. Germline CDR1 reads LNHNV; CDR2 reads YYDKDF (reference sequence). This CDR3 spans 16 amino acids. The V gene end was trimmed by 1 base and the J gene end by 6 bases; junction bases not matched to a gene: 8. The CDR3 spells CATSRGTGGKFGEQYF. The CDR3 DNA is TGTGCCACCAGCAGAGGGACAGGGGGCAAGTTCGGCGAGCAGTACTTC. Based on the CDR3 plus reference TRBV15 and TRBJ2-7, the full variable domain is DAMVIQNPRYQVTQFGKPVTLSCSQTLNHNVMYWYQQKSSQAPKLLFHYYDKDFNNEADTPDNFQSRRPNTSFCFLDIRSPGLGDTAMYLCATSRGTGGKFGEQYFGPGTRLTVT.

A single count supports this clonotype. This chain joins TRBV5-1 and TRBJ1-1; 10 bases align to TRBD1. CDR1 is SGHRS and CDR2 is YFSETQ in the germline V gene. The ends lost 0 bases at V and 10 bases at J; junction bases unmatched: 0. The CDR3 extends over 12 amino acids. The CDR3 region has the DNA TGCGCCAGCAGCTTGGGGGACAGGGGAGCTTTCTTT. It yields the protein CASSLGDRGAFF.

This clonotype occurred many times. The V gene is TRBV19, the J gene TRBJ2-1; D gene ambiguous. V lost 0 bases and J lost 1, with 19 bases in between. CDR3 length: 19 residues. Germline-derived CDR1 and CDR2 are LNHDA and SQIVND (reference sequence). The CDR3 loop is CASSIEADWGSRSYNEQFF. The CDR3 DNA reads TGTGCCAGTAGTATAGAGGCCGATTGGGGATCGAGGTCCTACAATGAGCAGTTCTTC.

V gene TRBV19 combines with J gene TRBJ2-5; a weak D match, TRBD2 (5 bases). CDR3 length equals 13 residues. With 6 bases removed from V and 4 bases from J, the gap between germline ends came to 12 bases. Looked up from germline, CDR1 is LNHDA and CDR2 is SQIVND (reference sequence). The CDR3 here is CASRANSGETQYF. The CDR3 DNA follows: TGTGCCAGTAGGGCCAACAGCGGAGAGACCCAGTACTTC.

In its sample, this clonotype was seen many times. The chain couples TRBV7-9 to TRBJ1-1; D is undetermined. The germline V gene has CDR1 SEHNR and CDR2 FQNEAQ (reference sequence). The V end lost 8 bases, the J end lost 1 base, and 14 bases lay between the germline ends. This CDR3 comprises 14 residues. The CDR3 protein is CASGPITQNTEAFF. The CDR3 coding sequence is TGTGCCAGCGGGCCTATTACACAGAACACTGAAGCTTTCTTT.

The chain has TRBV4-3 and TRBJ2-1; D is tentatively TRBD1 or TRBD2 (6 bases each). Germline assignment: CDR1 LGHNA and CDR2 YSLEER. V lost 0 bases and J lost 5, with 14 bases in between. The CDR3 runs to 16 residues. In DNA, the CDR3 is TGCGCCAGCAGCCAAGAACCAGCGAGGGGGGACAATGAGCAGTTCTTC. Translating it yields CASSQEPARGDNEQFF.